The clone carrying this T cell receptor (beta chain) was recorded at least ten times. Antigen: not known. Expansion lasted approximately 3 days, with either anti-CD3 antibody OKT3 or CD3/CD28 beads. This sample was taken from a study of beta chain bispecific antibodies for T cell cancers. Study-wide context: Surface TRBV12 (TRBV12-3) was on Jurkat, TRBV5-5 on HPB-ALL. Study results and caveats: In these mixed samples, most targeted TRBV reads derived from the leukemia cell line.

In germline, CDR1 is MNHEY, CDR2 SMNVEV (reference sequence). The CDR3 is 14 amino acids. V dropped 5 bases and J dropped 5 bases, with 13 bases sitting between them. In TCRdb, the 5' RACE reads were re-called with MiXCR into one record per CDR3 protein. Of tens of thousands of distinct CDR3 sequences detected, approximately 2.6% appear once; the ten largest clones hold about 31%. Sequenced material: healthy donor T cells cultured with leukemia cells. The sequence came from a human donor in good health. Some clones in this sample may be carry-over from other donors' samples. The V call is TRBV27, the J call TRBJ2-1; possibly TRBD1 for D (6 bases). The CDR3 protein is CASSPRTVHNEQFF. As DNA, the CDR3 is TGTGCCAGCAGTCCCCGGACAGTACACAATGAGCAGTTCTTC.